The next 4 T cell receptor beta chains were all read from a single sample in a study of blood T cells in healthy people across ages. A second PCR of about 7 to 11 cycles used a sample-barcoded 5' primer and a J-beta primer mix. One entry per CDR3 protein, called by TCRdb with MiXCR from the 5' RACE reads. The repertoire has around 1.5 million distinct CDR3 sequences, approximately 59% of them found once; the top ten carry about 6.3%. Sequencing was carried out using blood. These receptors all stem from a man younger than 35 in good health.

The chain recombines TRBV6-6 with TRBJ2-7; 7 nucleotides line up with TRBD1. The germline CDR1 and CDR2 sequences are MNHNY and SVGAGI (reference sequence). Losses at the gene ends were 5 bases for V and 0 bases for J; bases not matched to a gene: 10. There are 16 residues in the CDR3. This CDR3 reads CASSRLPRDSSYEQYF. The DNA for the CDR3 is TGTGCCAGCAGTCGCCTTCCCCGGGACAGCTCCTACGAGCAGTACTTC.

This clonotype showed up just a few times. This sequence joins TRBV6-6 and TRBJ2-1; D is possibly TRBD1 or TRBD2 (5 bases each). V was cut by 3 bases and J by 6 bases, with 15 bases left in between. CDR3 size: 15 residues. Per germline, CDR1 MNHNY and CDR2 SVGAGI (reference sequence). The CDR3 here is CASSYGTQLFNEQFF. The DNA of the CDR3 is TGTGCCAGCAGTTATGGGACGCAACTTTTCAATGAGCAGTTCTTC.

The chain carries TRBV4-3 and TRBJ2-2; 7 bases match TRBD1. Germline trimming cut 0 bases from V and 0 bases from J; bases unmatched to any gene: 1. This CDR3 region has 16 residues. Germline-derived CDR1 and CDR2 are LGHNA and YSLEER. The CDR3: CASSQDQGANTGELFF. The CDR3 nucleotides read TGCGCCAGCAGCCAAGACCAGGGGGCGAACACCGGGGAGCTGTTTTTT.

This clonotype has just a few counts. This sequence joins TRBV7-9 and TRBJ1-6; possible D gene TRBD1, 5 bases. V was shortened by 8 bases and J by 0 bases, with 11 bases between the two germline ends. The germline CDR1 and CDR2 sequences are SEHNR and FQNEAQ (reference sequence). CDR3 length: 15 amino acids. The CDR3, as DNA: TGTGCCAGCCTTGGGGGAAGCTCCTATAATTCACCCCTCCACTTT. Its translation: CASLGGSSYNSPLHF.